This T cell receptor (beta chain) was documented in a study of cytomegalovirus exposure and HLA in healthy donors listed by TCRdb under 2017. In terms of the full investigation: An earlier analysis of several hundred of the donors reported approximately 300 Gb of sequence data and 95 million to 130 million unique TCR beta sequences obtained from about 170 million T cells. An early release that covered some 640 HLA-typed donors contained about 300 gigabases of sequencing data and about 93 million unique TCR sequences. In a later genetic analysis, genome-wide SNP genotypes for about 60% of the 666 donors were used, and that subset was treated as a discovery cohort. HLA typing covered class I and class II loci at four-digit resolution. The study was designed to test whether signatures of past pathogen exposure could be identified by cataloging public T cell receptors. Among roughly 370 genotyped donors of the cohort, an average of 235,054 unique TCR beta nucleotide sequences were sequenced per donor, 15% to 20% of them non-productive. The later analysis used no new phenotypic data to find candidate immune exposures, relying instead on TCR beta sequences and their occurrence across donors. A separate validation cohort of 100 to 150 different subjects was used in addition to the roughly 620-subject first cohort. Of the approximately 400 genotyped donors, approximately 80% were placed in the genetic ancestry cluster associated with self-reported Caucasian donors. Every discovery cohort repertoire had been produced on one sequencing platform. The study used immunosequencing to profile the T cell repertoires of approximately 650 subjects and linked those repertoires to cytomegalovirus serostatus. The number of typed donors differed by locus: 629-630 for A, B, C, DRB1 and DQB1; about 520 for DQA1; over 600 for DPA1; and 450 to 480 for DPB1. In a later analysis, previously published TCR beta repertoires from 666 donors were re-analyzed and high-resolution HLA genotyping was added so that TCR occurrence patterns could be studied. Because of strong linkage in the cohort, roughly five DR-DQ haplotypes were treated as single units for association and clustering. High-throughput TCR immunosequencing, statistical association of individual TCRs with disease status, and machine learning were combined to predict cytomegalovirus infection status. Donor age, sex, ethnicity and CMV serostatus were compiled together with the repertoire data. To decide whether each TCR beta V gene segment behaved as functional or pseudogenic, an earlier analysis of some 540 of the donors relied on high-throughput TCR beta sequencing. Overall results and qualifications from the work: In a later genetic analysis, a missense DCLRE1C variant was associated with V-gene and J-gene trimming of TCR beta chains, and the association was replicated in an independent cohort. Linkage disequilibrium might explain the correlated functional status among segregating V segments, but an unknown experimental factor could not be ruled out. Specific HLA alleles were associated with roughly 17,000 TCR beta sequences at a false discovery rate of 0.05 in a later analysis. Sequencing depth was assumed to be roughly uniform across donors in the presence/absence analyses, though that assumption may not hold. A later analysis found that TCR association rates varied across HLA loci, with DRB1 alleles showing the most associated TCRs and HLA-C alleles the fewest. In a later analysis, HLA-associated TCR beta chains showed more clonal expansion and lower generation probabilities than non-associated chains that were equally common. CMV serostatus was the only immune exposure information available for the cohort. Because counts were too low, roughly 17 rarely observed V segments, including chromosome 9 orphons, were left out of the earlier analysis of about 500 of the donors. In a later genetic analysis, fewer N-insertions in productive TCRs were reported among donors in an Asian-associated ancestry cluster than the roughly 700-donor mean. Some IMGT-functional V segments, including TRBV6-2 and TRBV6-3, could not be told apart with the 87-base-pair reads, so those segments were excluded. Most TCR sequences were seen in very few donors, while some public TCRs were found in many individuals. The authors suggested that the approach could potentially be extended to other disease states and immunological phenotypes. A few of the identified cytomegalovirus-associated TCR beta chains were confirmed in vitro to be specific for cytomegalovirus antigens. A group of highly shared sequence variants was considered likely to be a technical artifact of the sequencing pipeline. The study listed 150 to 200 TCR beta chains as associated with cytomegalovirus. In both the original and validation cohorts, the classifier was reported to diagnose cytomegalovirus status with high specificity and sensitivity. In an earlier analysis of 587 of the donors, most TCR beta V segments appeared in productive rearrangements about 90% or about 30% of the time, broadly matching IMGT annotations. A further reported finding was that TCR beta sequences accurately predicted the HLA-A and HLA-B alleles for most subjects in the first cohort. Only TCR beta chains were sequenced in this cohort, and the absence of alpha or paired-chain data limited detectable features. Strong co-occurrence of HLA alleles, especially DR and DQ, made assigning TCR associations to individual alleles difficult. Several of the top co-occurrence clusters appeared to be linked to parvovirus B19, influenza, CMV and Epstein-Barr virus, according to a later analysis. HLA typing was unavailable for some donors at each locus, so association tests used only the typed subset. In a later analysis, most CMV-associated TCR beta chains were found to appear HLA-restricted, with HLA associations seemingly driven largely by CMV exposure.

The cohort consisted of hundreds of healthy bone marrow donors. All cohort members were sampled while nominally healthy, although unrecorded immune exposures were likely present. The donor tested CMV seropositive, placing the donor among the 289 seropositive members of the cohort. Each donor provided a peripheral blood sample, and peripheral blood mononuclear cells were used for TCR beta sequencing. The Qiagen DNeasy Blood Extraction Kit was used to extract genomic DNA from the blood cell samples. For CDR1 and CDR2, the germline V gene (reference sequence) lists LNHDA and SQIVND. Counted from cysteine to phenylalanine, this CDR3 has 13 amino acids. The entry retains the CDR3 DNA only, 39 bases that are in frame from base 1. The V end gives up 10 bases and the J end 5 bases, leaving 9 bases in the junction not matched to a gene. Libraries were constructed by the immunoSEQ multiplex PCR assay. A mixture of 60 forward primers for TCR Vbeta segments and 13 reverse primers for TCR Jbeta segments was used in the multiplex PCR. The CDR3 region of rearranged TCR beta genes was amplified from genomic DNA by a multiplex PCR assay. On the Illumina HiSeq System, the amplified TCR beta libraries were sequenced as 87-base-pair reads. In the authors' own workflow: In a later analysis, 70 million to 95 million unique TCR beta chains were counted across the 500 to 700 repertoires, and approximately 9.9 million of these chains were shared by at least two donors. Raw reads were error-corrected and collapsed into unique sequences by a nearest-neighbor algorithm in which closely related sequences were merged to remove PCR and sequencing errors. To assign V, D and J gene segments, CDR3 sequences were aligned to IMGT reference sequences. For a sequence to be retained, a match of at least six nucleotides was required to both a V gene segment and a J gene segment. Rearrangements were called productive when the CDR3 lacked stop codons and stayed in frame with V and J; all others were non-productive. Following IMGT convention, CDR3 was defined as the stretch from the second conserved V-encoded cysteine up to the conserved J-encoded phenylalanine. In an earlier analysis of around 570 of the donors, sequences lacking an unambiguous match to a single V gene segment were excluded. In an earlier analysis of some 590 of the donors, V segments were called functional above 56.7% productive rearrangements and were called segregating when the between-donor standard deviation exceeded 5%. A statistical classification framework was built for diagnosing cytomegalovirus status from the catalog of TCR beta chain sequences. In a later analysis, V and J genes were assigned by comparing TCR nucleotide sequences against IMGT/GENE-DB human TR gene sequences. Using the TCRdist pipeline, a later analysis assigned CDR3 sequences along with most-parsimonious VDJ recombination scenarios. In a later analysis, each TCR beta chain was defined by its CDR3 amino acid sequence together with its V-gene family, and reads without a unique V-gene family were excluded. A later analysis removed roughly 590 highly shared, low-generation-probability nucleotide sequences to deal with suspected cross-contamination and a sequencing artifact. In a later analysis, a clonal expansion index for each public chain was calculated from normalized within-repertoire ranks of inferred template counts. Generation probabilities in a later analysis came from a VDJ recombination model fitted to out-of-frame rearrangements, and those results were checked against IGoR. Hypergeometric tests were used in a later analysis to score TCR-TCR, TCR-HLA and TCR-CMV co-occurrence, with a repertoire-size bias correction applied to the TCR pairs. A later analysis estimated false discovery rates by permuting HLA or CMV assignments 20 times. In a later analysis, co-occurring TCRs were grouped using DBSCAN, and TCRdist sequence similarity was added for clustering within HLA-allele-positive subsets. For co-occurrence clustering, repertoires with fewer than 30,000 or more than 120,000 public chains were excluded, along with a handful of repertoires with anomalous nucleotide sharing. TCRdb took this table from immuneACCESS and kept in-frame rearrangements with V and J called. Such tables lack part of the clones; where checked against another copy, unresolved V genes explain under half of the gap, and the rest is unexplained. The V and J calls and clone size come from that table; D and trimming were worked out from the DNA. The sample includes some 150,000 clones, with roughly 82% observed a single time. Roughly a tenth of the sample belongs to the ten largest clones.

For this clone: The target of this receptor is not known. No much larger clone exists at a distance of one base, and base qualities are not known.

The chain was built from TRBV19 and TRBJ2-7, with 9 bases matching TRBD1. The clonotype comes from a man in his fifties or sixties in good health and CMV-seropositive. The sequencing sample was made of PBMCs. The sequence in DNA is TGTGCCACCAACCGGGGACAGGGCCACGAGCAGTACTTC. Its protein reads: CATNRGQGHEQYF.